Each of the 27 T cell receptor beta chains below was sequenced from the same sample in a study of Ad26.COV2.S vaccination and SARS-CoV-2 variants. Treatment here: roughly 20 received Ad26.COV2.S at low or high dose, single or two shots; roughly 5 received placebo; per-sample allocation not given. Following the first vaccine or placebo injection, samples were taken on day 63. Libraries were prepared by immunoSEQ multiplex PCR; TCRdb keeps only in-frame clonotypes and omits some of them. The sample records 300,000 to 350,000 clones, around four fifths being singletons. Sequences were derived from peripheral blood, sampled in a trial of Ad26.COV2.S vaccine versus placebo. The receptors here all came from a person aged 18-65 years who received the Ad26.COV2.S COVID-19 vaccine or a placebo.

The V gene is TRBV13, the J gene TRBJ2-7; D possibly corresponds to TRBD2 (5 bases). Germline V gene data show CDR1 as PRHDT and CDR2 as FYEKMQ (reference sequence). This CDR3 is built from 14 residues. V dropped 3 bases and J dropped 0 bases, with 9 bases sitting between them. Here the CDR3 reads CASSLGDRSYEQYF. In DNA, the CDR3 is TGTGCCAGCAGCTTGGGAGACCGCTCCTACGAGCAGTACTTC.

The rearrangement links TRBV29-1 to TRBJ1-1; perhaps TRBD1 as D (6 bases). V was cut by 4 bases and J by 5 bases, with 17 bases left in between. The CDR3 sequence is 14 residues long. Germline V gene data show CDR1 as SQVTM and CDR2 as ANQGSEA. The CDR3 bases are TGCAGCGTTGGTCTCGGGGGCGACGTGACTGAAGCTTTCTTT. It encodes CSVGLGGDVTEAFF.

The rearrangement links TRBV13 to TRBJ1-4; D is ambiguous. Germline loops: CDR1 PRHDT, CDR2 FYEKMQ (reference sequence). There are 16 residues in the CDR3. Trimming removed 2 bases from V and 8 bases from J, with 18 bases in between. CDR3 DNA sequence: TGTGCCAGCAGCTTAATGGCAGCGGCCCCGGGGGAAAAACTGTTTTTT. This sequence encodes CASSLMAAAPGEKLFF.

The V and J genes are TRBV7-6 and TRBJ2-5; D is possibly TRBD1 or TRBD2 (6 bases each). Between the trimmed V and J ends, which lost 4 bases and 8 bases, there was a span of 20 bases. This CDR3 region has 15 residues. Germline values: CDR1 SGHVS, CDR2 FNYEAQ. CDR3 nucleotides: TGTGCCAGCAGCTCCCAGCGGACCGAGGGGGGCACCCAGTACTTC. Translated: CASSSQRTEGGTQYF.

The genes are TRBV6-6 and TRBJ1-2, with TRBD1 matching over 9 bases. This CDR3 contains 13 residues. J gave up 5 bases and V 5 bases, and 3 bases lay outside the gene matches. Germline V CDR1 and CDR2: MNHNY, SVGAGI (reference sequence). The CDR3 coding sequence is TGTGCCAGCAGTGGGGGACAGGGATATGGCTACACCTTC. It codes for CASSGGQGYGYTF.

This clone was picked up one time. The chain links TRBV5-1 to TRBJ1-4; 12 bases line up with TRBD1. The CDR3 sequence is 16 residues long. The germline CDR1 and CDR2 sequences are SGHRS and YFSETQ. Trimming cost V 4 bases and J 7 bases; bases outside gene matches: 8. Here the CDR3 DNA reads TGCGCCAGCAGCCCCGGGACAGGGGGCGGGAGTGAAAAACTGTTTTTT. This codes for CASSPGTGGGSEKLFF.

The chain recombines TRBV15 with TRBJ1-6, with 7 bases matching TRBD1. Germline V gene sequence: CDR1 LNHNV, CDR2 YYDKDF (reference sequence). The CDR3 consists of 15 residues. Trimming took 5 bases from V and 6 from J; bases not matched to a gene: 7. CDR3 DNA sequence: TGTGCCACCAGCGGCCGACAGGGAATTAATTCACCCCTCCACTTT. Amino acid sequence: CATSGRQGINSPLHF.

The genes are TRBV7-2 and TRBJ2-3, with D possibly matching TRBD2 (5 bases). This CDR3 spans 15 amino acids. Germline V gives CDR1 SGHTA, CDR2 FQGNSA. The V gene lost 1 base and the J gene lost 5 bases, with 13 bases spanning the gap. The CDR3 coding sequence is TGTGCCAGCAGCTTAGTACATACCCGGGGAGATACGCAGTATTTT. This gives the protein CASSLVHTRGDTQYF.

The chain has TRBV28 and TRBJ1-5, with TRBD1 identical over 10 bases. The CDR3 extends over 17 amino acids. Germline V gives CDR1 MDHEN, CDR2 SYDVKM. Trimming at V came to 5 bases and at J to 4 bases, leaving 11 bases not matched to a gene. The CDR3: CASSKTGTGVGNQPQHF. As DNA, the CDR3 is TGTGCCAGCAGTAAAACCGGGACAGGGGTTGGGAATCAGCCCCAGCATTTT. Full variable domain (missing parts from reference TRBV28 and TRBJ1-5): DVKVTQSSRYLVKRTGEKVFLECVQDMDHENMFWYRQDPGLGLRLIYFSYDVKMKEKGDIPEGYSVSREKKERFSLILESASTNQTSMYLCASSKTGTGVGNQPQHFGDGTRLSIL.

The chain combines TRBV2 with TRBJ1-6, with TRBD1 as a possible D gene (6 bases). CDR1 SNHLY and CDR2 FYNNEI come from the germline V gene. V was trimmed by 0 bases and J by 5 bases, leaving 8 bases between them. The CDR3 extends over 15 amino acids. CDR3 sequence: CASSEAGQNNSPLHF. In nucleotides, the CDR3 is TGTGCCAGCAGTGAAGCAGGACAGAATAATTCACCCCTCCACTTT. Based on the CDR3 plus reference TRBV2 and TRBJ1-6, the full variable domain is EPEVTQTPSHQVTQMGQEVILRCVPISNHLYFYWYRQILGQKVEFLVSFYNNEISEKSEIFDDQFSVERPDGSNFTLKIRSTKLEDSAMYFCASSEAGQNNSPLHFGNGTRLTVT.

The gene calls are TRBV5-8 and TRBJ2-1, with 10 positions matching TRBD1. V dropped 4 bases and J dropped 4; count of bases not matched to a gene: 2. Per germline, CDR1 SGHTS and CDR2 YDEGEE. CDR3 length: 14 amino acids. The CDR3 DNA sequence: TGTGCCAGCAGCAAGGGACAGGGGTACAATGAGCAGTTCTTC. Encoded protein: CASSKGQGYNEQFF.

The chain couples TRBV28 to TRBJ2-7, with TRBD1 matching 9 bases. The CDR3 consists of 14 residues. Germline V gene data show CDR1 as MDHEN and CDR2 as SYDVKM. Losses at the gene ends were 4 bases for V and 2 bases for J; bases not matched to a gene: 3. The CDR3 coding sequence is TGTGCCAGCAGTTATCGACAGGGGGCCTACGAGCAGTACTTC. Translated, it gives CASSYRQGAYEQYF.

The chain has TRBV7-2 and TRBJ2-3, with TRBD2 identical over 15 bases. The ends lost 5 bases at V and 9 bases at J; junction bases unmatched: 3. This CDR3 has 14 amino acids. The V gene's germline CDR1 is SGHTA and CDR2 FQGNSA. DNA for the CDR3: TGTGCCAGCAGCCGGACTAGCGGGGGGGGGACGCAGTATTTT. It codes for CASSRTSGGGTQYF.

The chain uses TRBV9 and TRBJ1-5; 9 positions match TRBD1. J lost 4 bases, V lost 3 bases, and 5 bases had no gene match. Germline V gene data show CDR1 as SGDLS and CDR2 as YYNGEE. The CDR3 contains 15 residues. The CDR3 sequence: CASSAAGTGNQPQHF. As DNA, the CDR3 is TGTGCCAGCAGCGCGGCCGGGACAGGGAATCAGCCCCAGCATTTT.

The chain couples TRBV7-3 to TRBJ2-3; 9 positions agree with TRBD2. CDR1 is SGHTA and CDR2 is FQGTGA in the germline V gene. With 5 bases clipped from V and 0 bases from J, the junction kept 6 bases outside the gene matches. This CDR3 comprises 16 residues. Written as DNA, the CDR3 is TGTGCCAGCAGCCGCGGGGGGGAACGTAGCACAGATACGCAGTATTTT. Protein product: CASSRGGERSTDTQYF. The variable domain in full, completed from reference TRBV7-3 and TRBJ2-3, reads GAGVSQTPSNKVTEKGKYVELRCDPISGHTALYWYRQSLGQGPEFLIYFQGTGAADDSGLPNDRFFAVRPEGSVSTLKIQRTERGDSAVYLCASSRGGERSTDTQYFGPGTRLTVL.

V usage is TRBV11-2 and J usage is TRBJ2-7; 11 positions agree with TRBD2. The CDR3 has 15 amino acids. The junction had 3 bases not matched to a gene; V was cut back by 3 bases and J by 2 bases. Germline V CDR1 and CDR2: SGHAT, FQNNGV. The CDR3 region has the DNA TGTGCCAGCAGCTTTAGCGGGGGGGCGGCCTACGAGCAGTACTTC. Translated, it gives CASSFSGGAAYEQYF.

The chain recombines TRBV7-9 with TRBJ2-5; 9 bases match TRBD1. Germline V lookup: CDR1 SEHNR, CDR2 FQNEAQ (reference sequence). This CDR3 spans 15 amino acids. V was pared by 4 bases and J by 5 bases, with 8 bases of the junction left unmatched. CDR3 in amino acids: CASSSTTGGRETQYF. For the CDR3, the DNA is TGTGCCAGCAGCTCGACGACAGGGGGGCGTGAGACCCAGTACTTC. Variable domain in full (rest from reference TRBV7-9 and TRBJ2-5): DTGVSQNPRHKITKRGQNVTFRCDPISEHNRLYWYRQTLGQGPEFLTYFQNEAQLEKSRLLSDRFSAERPKGSFSTLEIQRTEQGDSAMYLCASSSTTGGRETQYFGPGTRLLVL.

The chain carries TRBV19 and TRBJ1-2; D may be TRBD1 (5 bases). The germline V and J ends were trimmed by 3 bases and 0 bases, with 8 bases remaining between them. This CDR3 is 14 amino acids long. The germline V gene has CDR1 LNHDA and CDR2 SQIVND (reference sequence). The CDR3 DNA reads TGTGCCAGTAGTATGGGACCGTCTAACTATGGCTACACCTTC. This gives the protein CASSMGPSNYGYTF.

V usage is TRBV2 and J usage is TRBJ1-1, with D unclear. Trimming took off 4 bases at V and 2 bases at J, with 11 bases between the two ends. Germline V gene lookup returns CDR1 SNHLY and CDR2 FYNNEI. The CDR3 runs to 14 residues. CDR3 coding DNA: TGTGCCAGCAGTGGTAGGTACTTTAACACTGAAGCTTTCTTT. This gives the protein CASSGRYFNTEAFF. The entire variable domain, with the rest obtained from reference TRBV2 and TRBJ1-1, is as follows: EPEVTQTPSHQVTQMGQEVILRCVPISNHLYFYWYRQILGQKVEFLVSFYNNEISEKSEIFDDQFSVERPDGSNFTLKIRSTKLEDSAMYFCASSGRYFNTEAFFGQGTRLTVV.

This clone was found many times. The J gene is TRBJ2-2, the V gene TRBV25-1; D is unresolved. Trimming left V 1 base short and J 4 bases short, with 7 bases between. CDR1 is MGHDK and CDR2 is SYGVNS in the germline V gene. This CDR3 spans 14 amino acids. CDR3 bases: TGTGCCAGCAGTGAATGGTCTGGCACCGGGGAGCTGTTTTTT. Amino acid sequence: CASSEWSGTGELFF.

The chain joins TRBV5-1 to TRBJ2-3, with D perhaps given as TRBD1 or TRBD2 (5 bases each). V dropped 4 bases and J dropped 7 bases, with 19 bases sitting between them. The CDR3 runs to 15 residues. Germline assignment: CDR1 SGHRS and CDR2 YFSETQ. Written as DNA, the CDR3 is TGCGCCAGCAGCGCCACCTCAGGGAGTGCAAATACGCAGTATTTT. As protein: CASSATSGSANTQYF. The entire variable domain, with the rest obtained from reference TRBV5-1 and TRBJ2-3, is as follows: KAGVTQTPRYLIKTRGQQVTLSCSPISGHRSVSWYQQTPGQGLQFLFEYFSETQRNKGNFPGRFSGRQFSNSRSEMNVSTLELGDSALYLCASSATSGSANTQYFGPGTRLTVL.

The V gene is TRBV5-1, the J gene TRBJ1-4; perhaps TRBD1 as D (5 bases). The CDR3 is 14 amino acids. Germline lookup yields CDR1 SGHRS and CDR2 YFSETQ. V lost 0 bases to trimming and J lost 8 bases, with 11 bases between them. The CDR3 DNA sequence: TGCGCCAGCAGCTTGGTTGGACAAGGGGAAAAACTGTTTTTT. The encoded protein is CASSLVGQGEKLFF.

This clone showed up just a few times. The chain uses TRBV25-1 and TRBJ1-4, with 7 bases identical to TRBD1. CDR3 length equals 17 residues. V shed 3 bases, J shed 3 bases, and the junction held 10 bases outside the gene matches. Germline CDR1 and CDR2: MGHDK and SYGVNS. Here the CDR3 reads CASSEYRLGTANEKLFF. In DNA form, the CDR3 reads TGTGCCAGCAGTGAGTACCGGTTGGGGACAGCTAATGAAAAACTGTTTTTT.

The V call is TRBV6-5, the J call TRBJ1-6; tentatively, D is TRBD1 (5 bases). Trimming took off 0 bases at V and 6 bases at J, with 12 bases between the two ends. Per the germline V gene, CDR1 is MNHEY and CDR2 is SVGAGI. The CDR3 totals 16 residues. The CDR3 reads CASSYSPGRLNSPLHF. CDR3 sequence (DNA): TGTGCCAGCAGTTACTCCCCAGGGAGACTTAATTCACCCCTCCACTTT.

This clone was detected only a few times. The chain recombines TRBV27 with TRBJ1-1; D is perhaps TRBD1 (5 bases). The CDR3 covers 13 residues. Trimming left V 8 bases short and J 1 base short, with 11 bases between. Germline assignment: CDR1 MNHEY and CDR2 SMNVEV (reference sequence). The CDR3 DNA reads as TGTGCCAGCGGCGGGACGAGGAACACTGAAGCTTTCTTT. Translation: CASGGTRNTEAFF.

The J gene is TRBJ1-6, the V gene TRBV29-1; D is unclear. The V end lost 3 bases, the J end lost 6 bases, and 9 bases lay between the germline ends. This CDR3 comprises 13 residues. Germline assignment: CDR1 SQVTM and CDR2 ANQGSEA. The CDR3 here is CSVEVGPNSPLHF. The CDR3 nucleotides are TGCAGCGTTGAGGTCGGCCCTAATTCACCCCTCCACTTT.

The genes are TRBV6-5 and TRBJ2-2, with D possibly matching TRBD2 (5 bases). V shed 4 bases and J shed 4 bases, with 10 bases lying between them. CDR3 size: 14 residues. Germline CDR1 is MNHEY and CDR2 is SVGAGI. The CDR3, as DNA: TGTGCCAGCAGTTCCGGAGGAGGCACCGGGGAGCTGTTTTTT. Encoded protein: CASSSGGGTGELFF.